This T cell receptor beta chain was retrieved from a study of regulatory T cells in long-lasting Graves disease. Study context: Patients newly diagnosed with Graves' had been on antithyroid drugs for under 3 months.

Trimming removed 0 bases at V and 4 bases at J, with 7 bases between. The CDR3 extends over 13 amino acids. The germline V gene has CDR1 SGHRS and CDR2 YFSETQ. This clonotype has only a few counts. Through Arm-PCR of CDR3 regions and iRepertoire HTBI primers, TCR beta libraries were built. TCRdb reprocessed the multiplex PCR reads via MiXCR and lists one record per CDR3 protein. The sample includes approximately 350,000 distinct CDR3 sequences, around 15% of them seen just once. The time point here: newly diagnosed GD, antithyroid drugs for less than 3 months. PBMC-extracted RNA yielded the TCR library. The same sample was also studied in work on T cells in Graves' hyperthyroidism and ophthalmopathy.

The V gene is TRBV5-1, the J gene TRBJ2-5; D is unclear. The sample consisted of peripheral blood mononuclear cells (PBMCs), taken at new diagnosis, from a patient treated with antithyroid drugs. The clonotype originates from a man aged 40-49 years with Graves disease. CDR3 in DNA: TGCGCCAGCAGCTTGGGGGTGTCAGAGACCCAGTACTTC. It translates to CASSLGVSETQYF. Together with reference TRBV5-1 and TRBJ2-5, the CDR3 gives the full variable domain: KAGVTQTPRYLIKTRGQQVTLSCSPISGHRSVSWYQQTPGQGLQFLFEYFSETQRNKGNFPGRFSGRQFSNSRSEMNVSTLELGDSALYLCASSLGVSETQYFGPGTRLLVL.